This T cell receptor beta chain was identified in a study of cytomegalovirus exposure and HLA in healthy donors. This clone was observed a handful of times. 13 Jbeta primers and 60 Vbeta primers were used for the PCR. Some clones are missing from TCRdb's copy, which holds only in-frame ones; the method was immunoSEQ multiplex PCR. Of approximately 180,000 clones in the sample, 10% to 15% were seen once. The CDR3 loop spans 14 amino acids. V shed 2 bases and J 5 bases; nucleotides not matched to a gene: 2. Per germline, CDR1 ENHRY and CDR2 SYGVKD. This sequence joins TRBV10-3 and TRBJ2-1; 8 bases map to TRBD1. The material sequenced was PBMCs. The TCR sequence derives from a man aged 45-65 years in good health and CMV-seropositive. The CDR3 reads CAISEGQGHNEQFF. As DNA, the CDR3 is TGTGCCATCAGTGAGGGACAGGGACACAATGAGCAGTTCTTC.